The next 14 T cell receptor beta chains were all read from a single sample in a study of cytomegalovirus exposure and HLA in healthy donors. Researchers ran the PCR with 60 Vbeta and 13 Jbeta primers. Assay: immunoSEQ multiplex PCR; the TCRdb copy retains only in-frame clones and omits some. The repertoire table contains some 30,000 clones. Input material: PBMCs. These receptors came from a woman in her thirties or forties in good health and CMV-seropositive.

The rearrangement links TRBV7-9 to TRBJ2-2, with 10 bases that match TRBD2. CDR1 is SEHNR and CDR2 is FQNEAQ in the germline V gene (reference sequence). V shed 7 bases, J shed 4 bases, and the junction held 9 bases outside the gene matches. The length of the CDR3 is 16 residues. The CDR3 nucleotides are TGTGCCAGCACCCCGCGAGCTAGCGGGAGCACCGGGGAGCTGTTTTTT. It translates to CASTPRASGSTGELFF.

The chain combines TRBV6-5 with TRBJ2-7; 11 bases are a match to TRBD1. Looked up from germline, CDR1 is MNHEY and CDR2 is SVGAGI. V lost 2 bases, J lost 8 bases, and 8 bases stayed unmatched. The CDR3 runs to 15 residues. The CDR3 is CASSYGGQGGNKQYF. As DNA, the CDR3 is TGTGCCAGCAGTTACGGGGGACAGGGGGGGAACAAGCAGTACTTC.

The chain is built from TRBV6-5 and TRBJ2-1, with a tentative D call TRBD2 (7 bases). In germline, CDR1 is MNHEY, CDR2 SVGAGI. The CDR3 spans 15 residues. V gave up 0 bases and J gave up 7 bases, with 13 bases separating them. The CDR3 reads CASSYSGGLRNEQFF. In DNA form, the CDR3 reads TGTGCCAGCAGTTACTCGGGGGGGCTGAGAAATGAGCAGTTCTTC.

V usage is TRBV19 and J usage is TRBJ2-3; D ambiguous. This CDR3 has 14 residues. CDR1 and CDR2 from the germline V gene are LNHDA and SQIVND (reference sequence). V lost 3 bases and J 2 bases, leaving 9 bases between the germline ends. Here the CDR3 DNA reads TGTGCCAGTAGTATCTCTAGATCCACAGATACGCAGTATTTT. Protein sequence: CASSISRSTDTQYF.

The chain combines TRBV2 with TRBJ2-1; 10 bases line up with TRBD2. The CDR3 contains 18 residues. CDR1 and CDR2 from the germline V gene are SNHLY and FYNNEI. Trimming took 5 bases from V and 7 from J; bases not matched to a gene: 17. The CDR3 loop is CASSSPSGLAARWNEQFF. In nucleotides, the CDR3 is TGTGCCAGCAGTAGCCCCTCCGGACTAGCGGCCCGTTGGAATGAGCAGTTCTTC.

The CDR3 reads CASSEPGEGLYNEQFF. The CDR3 DNA follows: TGTGCCAGCAGCGAACCGGGGGAGGGCCTCTACAATGAGCAGTTCTTC. The rearrangement uses TRBV7-3 and TRBJ2-1; 7 bases align to TRBD2. Germline V gene lookup returns CDR1 SGHTA and CDR2 FQGTGA. V was pared by 5 bases and J by 3 bases, with 10 bases of the junction left unmatched. CDR3 length: 16 residues. Supplemented by reference TRBV7-3 and TRBJ2-1, the full variable domain reads GAGVSQTPSNKVTEKGKYVELRCDPISGHTALYWYRQSLGQGPEFLIYFQGTGAADDSGLPNDRFFAVRPEGSVSTLKIQRTERGDSAVYLCASSEPGEGLYNEQFFGPGTRLTVL.

DNA for the CDR3: TGTGCCAGCAGTAACACGTGTACGCAGTATTTT. Protein sequence: CASSNTCTQYF. The chain couples TRBV6-1 to TRBJ2-3; D remains unclear. Germline V CDR1 and CDR2: MNHNS, SASEGT. V was shortened by 5 bases and J by 8 bases, with 8 bases between the two germline ends. The CDR3 spans 11 residues.

This CDR3 is CASSFYRGAVTGELFF. The CDR3 region has the DNA TGTGCCAGCAGCTTTTATCGGGGGGCGGTGACCGGGGAGCTGTTTTTT. The gene calls are TRBV5-4 and TRBJ2-2, with D possibly being TRBD2 (7 bases). V lost 2 bases and J lost 5, with 16 bases in between. Germline loops: CDR1 SGHNT, CDR2 YYREEE (reference sequence). The CDR3 extends over 16 amino acids. The full variable domain, in which reference TRBV5-4 and TRBJ2-2 provide the parts outside the CDR3, is ETGVTQSPTHLIKTRGQQVTLRCSSQSGHNTVSWYQQALGQGPQFIFQYYREEENGRGNFPPRFSGLQFPNYSSELNVNALELDDSALYLCASSFYRGAVTGELFFGEGSRLTVL.

The chain employs TRBV9 and TRBJ2-3; unclear D gene. The CDR3 has 13 amino acids. V gave up 4 bases and J gave up 4 bases, with 10 bases separating them. Germline V gene data show CDR1 as SGDLS and CDR2 as YYNGEE. The CDR3 loop is CASSPQVSDTQYF. In DNA form, the CDR3 reads TGTGCCAGCAGCCCCCAGGTATCAGATACGCAGTATTTT.

The CDR3 region is CASSPRGADTEAFF. The DNA for the CDR3 is TGTGCCAGCTCACCGCGGGGGGCGGACACTGAAGCTTTCTTT. This chain links TRBV18 with TRBJ1-1; weak D call: TRBD1 (6 bases). Germline values: CDR1 KGHSH, CDR2 LQKENI. Trimming left V 3 bases short and J 3 bases short, with 11 bases between. There are 14 residues in the CDR3.

A remark on this clone: A junction boundary mismatches the germline segment, possibly from a read error. V is TRBV7-7 and J is TRBJ2-2; TRBD1 might be the D (6 bases). This CDR3 spans 16 amino acids. Germline V gives CDR1 SSHAT, CDR2 FNYEAQ (reference sequence). CDR3 residues: CASSLTSTGFTGELFF. The CDR3 nucleotides are TGTGCTAGCAGCTTAACCTCGACAGGATTCACCGGGGAGCTGTTTTTT. The full variable domain, its missing parts supplied by reference TRBV7-7 and TRBJ2-2, is GAGVSQSPRYKVTKRGQDVTLRCDPISSHATLYWYQQALGQGPEFLTYFNYEAQPDKSGLPSDRFSAERPEGSISTLTIQRTEQRDSAMYRCASSLTSTGFTGELFFGEGSRLTVL.

This rearrangement joins TRBV15 to TRBJ2-1; TRBD2 might be the D (6 bases). In germline, CDR1 is LNHNV, CDR2 YYDKDF (reference sequence). CDR3 length equals 17 residues. The ends were cut back, 0 bases at V and 5 bases at J, with 17 bases in the middle. The CDR3 is CATSRDRREEHDNEQFF. DNA for the CDR3: TGTGCCACCAGCAGAGATCGGCGGGAAGAACACGACAATGAGCAGTTCTTC.

The V and J genes are TRBV6-5 and TRBJ2-2; maybe TRBD2 (6 bases). This CDR3 contains 15 residues. The V gene's germline CDR1 is MNHEY and CDR2 SVGAGI. V was shortened by 7 bases and J by 2 bases, with 14 bases between the two germline ends. CDR3 sequence: CASTNPGLNTGELFF. The CDR3 bases are TGTGCCAGCACCAACCCGGGACTCAACACCGGGGAGCTGTTTTTT.

The gene calls are TRBV2 and TRBJ2-7, with TRBD2 matching over 9 bases. The CDR3 runs to 17 residues. V shed 6 bases, J shed 4 bases, and the junction held 16 bases outside the gene matches. Germline CDR1 is SNHLY and CDR2 is FYNNEI. The CDR3 is CASREDSAGGIGYEQYF. CDR3 nucleotide sequence: TGTGCCAGCAGGGAGGACTCAGCGGGAGGTATAGGATACGAGCAGTACTTC.